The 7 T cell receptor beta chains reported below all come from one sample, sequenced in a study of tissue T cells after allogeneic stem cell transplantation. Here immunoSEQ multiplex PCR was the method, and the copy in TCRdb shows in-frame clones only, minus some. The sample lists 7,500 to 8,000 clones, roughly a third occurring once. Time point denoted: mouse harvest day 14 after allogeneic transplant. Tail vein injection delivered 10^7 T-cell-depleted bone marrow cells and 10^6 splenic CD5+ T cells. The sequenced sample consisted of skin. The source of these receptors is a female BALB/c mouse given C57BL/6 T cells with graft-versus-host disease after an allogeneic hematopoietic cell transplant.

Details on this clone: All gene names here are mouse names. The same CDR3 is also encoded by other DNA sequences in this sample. The sequenced CDR3 bases are TGTGCCAGCAGTCTGTCGGGGAACGAAAGATTATTT. Its protein is CASSLSGNERLF. The whole CDR3 protein reads CASSLSGNERLFF. The chain couples TRBV26 to TRBJ1-4; unclear D gene. The read falls 1 residue short of the CDR3 end, and the missing part is taken from the germline J gene. This CDR3 contains 13 residues. Trimming took off 0 bases at V and 5 bases at J, with 4 bases between the two ends. Germline CDR1 and CDR2: KGHPV and FQNQEV (reference sequence).

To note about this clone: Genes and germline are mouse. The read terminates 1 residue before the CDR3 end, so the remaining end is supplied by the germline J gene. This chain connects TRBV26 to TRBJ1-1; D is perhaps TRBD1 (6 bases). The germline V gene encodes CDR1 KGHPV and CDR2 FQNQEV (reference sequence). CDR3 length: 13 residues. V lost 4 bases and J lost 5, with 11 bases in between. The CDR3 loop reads CASSPRQATEVFF. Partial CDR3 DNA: TGTGCCAGCAGTCCACGACAGGCGACAGAAGTCTTC.

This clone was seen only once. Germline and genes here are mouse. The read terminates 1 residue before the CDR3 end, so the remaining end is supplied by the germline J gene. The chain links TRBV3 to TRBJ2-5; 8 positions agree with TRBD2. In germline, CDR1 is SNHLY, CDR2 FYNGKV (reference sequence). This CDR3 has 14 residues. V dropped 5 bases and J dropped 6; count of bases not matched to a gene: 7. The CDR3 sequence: CASSPWGVHDTQYF. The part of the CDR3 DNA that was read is TGTGCCAGCAGCCCCTGGGGGGTCCACGACACCCAGTAC.

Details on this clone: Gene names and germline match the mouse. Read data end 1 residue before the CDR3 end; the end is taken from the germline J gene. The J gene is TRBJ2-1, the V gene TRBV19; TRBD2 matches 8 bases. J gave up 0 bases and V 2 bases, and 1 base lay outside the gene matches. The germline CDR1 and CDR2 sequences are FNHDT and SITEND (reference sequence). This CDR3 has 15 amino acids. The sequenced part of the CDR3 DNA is TGTGCCAGCAGTATCTGGGGGGATAACTATGCTGAGCAGTTC. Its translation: CASSIWGDNYAEQF. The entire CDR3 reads CASSIWGDNYAEQFF.

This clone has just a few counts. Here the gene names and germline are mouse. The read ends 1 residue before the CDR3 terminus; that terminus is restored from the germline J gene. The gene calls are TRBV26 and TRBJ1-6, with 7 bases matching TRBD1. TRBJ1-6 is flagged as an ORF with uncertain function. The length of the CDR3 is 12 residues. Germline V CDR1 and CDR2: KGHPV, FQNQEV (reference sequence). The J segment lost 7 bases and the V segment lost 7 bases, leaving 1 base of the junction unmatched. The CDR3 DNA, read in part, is TGTGCCAGCACGACAGGGAATTCGCCCCTCTAC. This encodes CASTTGNSPLY. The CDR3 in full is CASTTGNSPLYF.

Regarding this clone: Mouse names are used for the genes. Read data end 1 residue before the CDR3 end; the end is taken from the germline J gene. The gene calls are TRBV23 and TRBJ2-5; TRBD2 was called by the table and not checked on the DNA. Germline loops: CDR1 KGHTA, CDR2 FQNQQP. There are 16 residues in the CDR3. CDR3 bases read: TGCTCCAGCAGTCAATCGGGACTGGGGGGCGAAGACACCCAGTAC. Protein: CSSSQSGLGGEDTQY. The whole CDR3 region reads CSSSQSGLGGEDTQYF.

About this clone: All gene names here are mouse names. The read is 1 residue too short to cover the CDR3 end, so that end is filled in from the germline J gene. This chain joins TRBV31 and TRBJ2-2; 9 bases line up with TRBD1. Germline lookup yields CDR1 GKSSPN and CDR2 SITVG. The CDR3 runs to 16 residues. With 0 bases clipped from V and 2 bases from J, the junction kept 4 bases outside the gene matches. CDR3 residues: CAWSLGGTGNTGQLYF. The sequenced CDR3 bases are TGTGCCTGGAGTCTAGGGGGGACAGGGAACACCGGGCAGCTCTAC.